One and the same sample provided the 30 T cell receptor beta chains below, sequenced in a study of graft-versus-host responses after intestinal transplantation (dated by TCRdb to 2020 to 2022). The sample's time point, from its label and the paper: cells obtained before transplantation from donor or recipient. In mixed lymphocyte reactions, some 200,000 CFSE-labeled pre-transplant responders were plated with some 200,000 irradiated violet-dye-labeled stimulators and cultured for about 6 days. Library creation used the immunoSEQ multiplex PCR assay. The table comes from immuneACCESS by way of TCRdb, which keeps in-frame sequences with V and J called. Part of the clones is missing from these tables; in studies checked, under half for an unresolved V gene and the rest for unknown reasons. The sample profile shows about 12,000 clones; about a third of them were found once. The top ten constitute 3.2% of the sample.

The specimen was alloreactive CD8+ T cells from a mixed lymphocyte reaction culture, collected before intestinal transplant. Reading the label with the study, this specimen's cell subset or site is: CFSE-low proliferating T cells sorted from roughly six-day pre-transplant mixed lymphocyte reaction (GvH or HvG direction). These receptors were collected from a human patient who received an intestinal transplant.

This clone was picked up a small number of times. The CDR3 DNA is TGTGCCACCAGCAGAGATGGTACCCGGGACAGCCCTAGCACAGATACGCAGTATTTT. It specifies CATSRDGTRDSPSTDTQYF. The rearrangement links TRBV15 to TRBJ2-3; 7 bases fit TRBD1. The CDR3 contains 19 residues. CDR1 LNHNV and CDR2 YYDKDF come from the germline V gene (reference sequence). Trimming removed 0 bases from V and 0 bases from J; junction bases left unmatched: 12.

This clone was picked up a small number of times. The junction does not match germline at one end; this may be a read error. The gene calls are TRBV11-2 and TRBJ2-2; 7 nucleotides agree with TRBD2. The CDR3 has 14 residues. Germline CDR1 is SGHAT and CDR2 is FQNNGV. The CDR3 nucleotides read TGTGCCAGCAGCTTAGGGGTTATGGGGGGGGAGCCGTTTTTT. This translates into CASSLGVMGGEPFF.

The V gene is TRBV6-5, the J gene TRBJ1-6, with D unclear. Germline loops: CDR1 MNHEY, CDR2 SVGAGI. This CDR3 region has 16 residues. Trimming pared 4 bases from V and 2 bases from J, leaving 12 bases between. The CDR3 DNA reads TGTGCCAGCAGTTTCTCCTGGAAGGCCTATAATTCACCCCTCCACTTT. It yields the protein CASSFSWKAYNSPLHF.

The genes are TRBV13 and TRBJ1-4, with a possible D match to TRBD1 (5 bases). Looked up from germline, CDR1 is PRHDT and CDR2 is FYEKMQ (reference sequence). V lost 5 bases, J lost 8 bases, and 15 bases lay in between. The CDR3 is made up of 14 amino acids. The CDR3 spells CASSHGLEGEKLFF. The CDR3 DNA follows: TGTGCCAGCAGCCACGGCCTCGAGGGGGAAAAACTGTTTTTT.

V gene TRBV7-2 combines with J gene TRBJ2-2, with D perhaps TRBD2 (5 bases). Germline CDR1 and CDR2: SGHTA and FQGNSA. The CDR3 runs to 16 residues. The V gene lost 3 bases and the J gene lost 3 bases, with 14 bases spanning the gap. CDR3 nucleotides: TGTGCCAGCAGCTTTAGAGGGTGGGATCACACCGGGGAGCTGTTTTTT. Amino acid sequence: CASSFRGWDHTGELFF.

V is TRBV4-1 and J is TRBJ2-1; 10 bases map to TRBD2. Germline V CDR1 and CDR2: MGHRA, YSYEKL. The CDR3 contains 16 residues. Germline trimming cut 1 base from V and 2 bases from J; bases unmatched to any gene: 2. This chain's CDR3 is CASSQGGLAAYNEQFF. The CDR3 DNA reads as TGCGCCAGCAGCCAAGGAGGACTAGCGGCCTACAATGAGCAGTTCTTC.

In this sample, this clone turned up a few times. This chain uses TRBV27 with TRBJ1-5; 8 bases line up with TRBD1. The CDR3 has 15 amino acids. Germline V gene data show CDR1 as MNHEY and CDR2 as SMNVEV (reference sequence). Losses at the gene ends were 2 bases for V and 7 bases for J; bases not matched to a gene: 7. CDR3: CASSLGQGIWQPQHF. DNA for the CDR3: TGTGCCAGCAGTTTAGGACAGGGTATATGGCAGCCCCAGCATTTT.

V and J are TRBV18 and TRBJ2-1; D is unclear. Germline CDR1 is KGHSH and CDR2 is LQKENI. This CDR3 comprises 13 residues. V was clipped by 1 base and J by 6 bases, with 7 bases between them. The CDR3 DNA is TGTGCCAGCTCACCACGGTTGGCCAATGAGCAGTTCTTC. It translates to CASSPRLANEQFF.

This clone appeared a few times. The CDR3 protein is CASSPLGGNTEAFF. The CDR3 DNA reads TGTGCCAGCAGTCCACTAGGGGGTAACACTGAAGCTTTCTTT. The rearrangement links TRBV27 to TRBJ1-1, with D maybe TRBD1 (6 bases). Trimming took off 5 bases at V and 2 bases at J, with 12 bases between the two ends. This CDR3 has 14 residues. From germline, CDR1 is MNHEY and CDR2 SMNVEV (reference sequence).

Only a few counts were recorded for this clone. This chain connects TRBV9 to TRBJ2-7, with no clear D. Germline CDR1 reads SGDLS; CDR2 reads YYNGEE. V lost 3 bases and J lost 1, with 8 bases in between. The CDR3 loop spans 13 amino acids. CDR3 protein: CASSATPSYEQYF. CDR3 nucleotides: TGTGCCAGCAGCGCGACTCCGTCCTACGAGCAGTACTTC. Filled out from reference TRBV9 and TRBJ2-7, the complete variable domain reads DSGVTQTPKHLITATGQRVTLRCSPRSGDLSVYWYQQSLDQGLQFLIQYYNGEERAKGNILERFSAQQFPDLHSELNLSSLELGDSALYFCASSATPSYEQYFGPGTRLTVT.

This clone has more than one count but fewer than ten. The chain combines TRBV27 with TRBJ2-7, with D possibly called TRBD1 or TRBD2 (6 bases each). V lost 6 bases to trimming and J lost 4 bases, with 16 bases between them. Germline V gene sequence: CDR1 MNHEY, CDR2 SMNVEV (reference sequence). This CDR3 is built from 14 residues. The CDR3 nucleotides are TGTGCCAGCAGCTGGGGGGACAACAATTACGAGCAGTACTTC. Translating it yields CASSWGDNNYEQYF.

V usage is TRBV4-2 and J usage is TRBJ1-5, with D perhaps TRBD1 (5 bases). Between the trimmed V and J ends, which lost 0 bases and 3 bases, there was a span of 9 bases. Looked up from germline, CDR1 is LGHNA and CDR2 is YNFKEQ. CDR3 size: 15 residues. CDR3 sequence reads: CASSQDGGDNQPQHF. CDR3 nucleotide sequence: TGTGCCAGCAGCCAAGATGGGGGAGACAATCAGCCCCAGCATTTT.

By frequency in the sample, this clone is medium-sized. The chain recombines TRBV6-5 with TRBJ1-4; D is unresolved. Germline V gene sequence: CDR1 MNHEY, CDR2 SVGAGI. V was cut by 0 bases and J by 13 bases, with 15 bases left in between. The CDR3 consists of 14 residues. CDR3 bases: TGTGCCAGCAGTTACTCGAATATGTTCACGGGACTGTTTTTT. This sequence encodes CASSYSNMFTGLFF.

The chain has TRBV19 and TRBJ1-5; D gene ambiguous. Germline V gene data show CDR1 as LNHDA and CDR2 as SQIVND (reference sequence). The V end lost 6 bases, the J end lost 7 bases, and 25 bases lay between the germline ends. The CDR3 is 17 residues long. As DNA, the CDR3 is TGTGCCAGTAGATCAAACATCCGAGGACGAGAGGGACAGCCCCAGCATTTT. This encodes CASRSNIRGREGQPQHF.

This clone was recorded once. The chain couples TRBV2 to TRBJ1-2, with TRBD1 matching over 12 bases. The CDR3 contains 18 residues. Germline loops: CDR1 SNHLY, CDR2 FYNNEI. With V trimmed by 0 bases and J by 4 bases, 9 bases remained unmatched. The DNA of the CDR3 is TGTGCCAGCAGTGAAGCGAACTCCGGGACAGGGGGCATCTATGGCTACACCTTC. This sequence encodes CASSEANSGTGGIYGYTF.

The V and J genes are TRBV6-5 and TRBJ1-5, with D unresolved. Per the germline V gene, CDR1 is MNHEY and CDR2 is SVGAGI. The CDR3 length is 14 residues. Trimming stripped 2 bases from V and 5 bases from J, with 10 bases between. DNA of the CDR3: TGTGCCAGCAGTTACGTCGGGCAAGATCAGCCCCAGCATTTT. It codes for CASSYVGQDQPQHF.

The gene calls are TRBV5-1 and TRBJ1-4; 7 bases are shared with TRBD1. V was clipped by 4 bases and J by 8 bases; unmatched bases: 11. This CDR3 has 15 amino acids. CDR1 SGHRS and CDR2 YFSETQ come from the germline V gene. The CDR3 bases are TGCGCCAGCAGCGCCTCAGGGGGGGCTGGGGAAAAACTGTTTTTT. As protein: CASSASGGAGEKLFF.

This clone has only a few counts. This sequence joins TRBV28 and TRBJ2-1, with a tentative D call TRBD2 (6 bases). The CDR3 is 15 amino acids. From germline, CDR1 is MDHEN and CDR2 SYDVKM. V shed 6 bases and J shed 4 bases, with 16 bases lying between them. CDR3 sequence: CASRLPSGPYNEQFF. The CDR3 nucleotides are TGTGCCAGCAGATTACCGAGCGGGCCTTACAATGAGCAGTTCTTC.

Only a few counts were recorded for this clone. J is TRBJ2-7 and V is TRBV6-7; possibly TRBD1 for D (6 bases). TRBV6-7 is assigned to the ORF class and has an uncertain function. V lost 4 bases to trimming and J lost 3 bases, with 22 bases between them. The CDR3 is made up of 17 amino acids. The CDR3 sequence is CASSSTPSGQGNYEQYF. CDR3 DNA: TGTGCCAGCAGTTCCACGCCGAGCGGTCAGGGGAACTACGAGCAGTACTTC.

The chain links TRBV7-6 to TRBJ1-1; D is undetermined. This CDR3 spans 15 amino acids. CDR1 and CDR2 from the germline V gene are SGHVS and FNYEAQ. Trimming removed 1 base from V and 0 bases from J, with 9 bases in between. CDR3 bases: TGTGCCAGCAGCTTAGAGGCGGCCATGAACACTGAAGCTTTCTTT. It codes for CASSLEAAMNTEAFF.

This clone has a single count. The chain carries TRBV28 and TRBJ2-1, with 9 nucleotides matching TRBD2. The CDR3 covers 17 residues. The germline V gene has CDR1 MDHEN and CDR2 SYDVKM. The V and J ends lost 4 bases and 4 bases, in that order; junction bases with no gene match: 11. CDR3 nucleotides: TGTGCCAGCAGTTCCCTTAGCGGGAGTTCCCTGTACAATGAGCAGTTCTTC. It specifies CASSSLSGSSLYNEQFF.

This chain joins TRBV9 and TRBJ2-7; D remains unclear. V was pared by 1 base and J by 4 bases, with 9 bases between. The CDR3 has 13 residues. Germline V gives CDR1 SGDLS, CDR2 YYNGEE. The CDR3 here is CASSVIEGYEQYF. In DNA form, the CDR3 reads TGTGCCAGCAGCGTAATAGAAGGTTACGAGCAGTACTTC.

The J gene is TRBJ2-3, the V gene TRBV13, with 12 bases aligning to TRBD2. V lost 6 bases to trimming and J lost 7 bases; unmatched junction nucleotides: 8. Germline V CDR1 and CDR2: PRHDT, FYEKMQ (reference sequence). CDR3 length equals 15 residues. The CDR3 bases are TGTGCCAGCAGTTGGACTAGCGGGATGTCCAATACGCAGTATTTT. It specifies CASSWTSGMSNTQYF.

This clone has just a few counts. The chain carries TRBV9 and TRBJ1-1, with 7 bases matching TRBD1. The germline V gene has CDR1 SGDLS and CDR2 YYNGEE. The V and J ends lost 4 bases and 7 bases, in that order; junction bases with no gene match: 13. CDR3 length equals 15 residues. CDR3 in amino acids: CASSPRTTGSGEAFF. The CDR3, as DNA: TGTGCCAGCAGCCCACGCACGACAGGGTCGGGTGAAGCTTTCTTT.

This chain uses TRBV11-1 with TRBJ2-7, with TRBD2 identical over 12 bases. CDR3 length: 15 residues. Per the germline V gene, CDR1 is SGHAT and CDR2 is FQDESV (reference sequence). Trimming removed 5 bases from V and 5 bases from J; junction bases left unmatched: 7. The CDR3 here is CASSTTSGRTHEQYF. The CDR3 DNA sequence: TGTGCCAGCAGCACCACTAGCGGGAGGACCCACGAGCAGTACTTC.

The chain has TRBV6-9 and TRBJ2-7, with D maybe TRBD2 (6 bases). The CDR3 covers 15 residues. Germline V gene data show CDR1 as MNHGY and CDR2 as SVAAGI. V was clipped by 3 bases and J by 3 bases, with 15 bases between them. The CDR3 spells CASSYYGTGLYEQYF. The CDR3 DNA reads TGTGCCAGCAGTTACTACGGGACTGGACTCTACGAGCAGTACTTC.

This clone appeared a few times. In DNA form, the CDR3 reads TGTGCCAGCAGCTTGTCGGGCCGAGATAATTCACCCCTCCACTTT. Translated: CASSLSGRDNSPLHF. V is TRBV5-8 and J is TRBJ1-6; D gene unclear. The CDR3 is 15 residues long. Looked up from germline, CDR1 is SGHTS and CDR2 is YDEGEE. Trimming shortened V by 1 base and J by 5 bases, and 10 bases separated the two germline ends.

The chain recombines TRBV7-8 with TRBJ2-1; 11 bases agree with TRBD2. The junction had 4 bases not matched to a gene; V was cut back by 2 bases and J by 4 bases. The CDR3 covers 16 residues. Germline V gene sequence: CDR1 SGHVS, CDR2 FQNEAQ. CDR3 DNA: TGTGCCAGCAGCTTAATAGCGGGAGGGATTTACAATGAGCAGTTCTTC. Its translation is CASSLIAGGIYNEQFF.

V usage is TRBV5-1 and J usage is TRBJ2-7; possible D gene TRBD1, 5 bases. The CDR3 has 16 residues. Trimming cost V 0 bases and J 1 base, with 14 bases left between them. Germline lookup yields CDR1 SGHRS and CDR2 YFSETQ. For the CDR3, the DNA is TGCGCCAGCAGCTTGGGCCCAGGGAAAGGGTCCTACGAGCAGTACTTC. It encodes CASSLGPGKGSYEQYF.

The V call is TRBV28, the J call TRBJ1-4; no clear D gene. V was cut by 4 bases and J by 6 bases, with 12 bases left in between. The germline V gene has CDR1 MDHEN and CDR2 SYDVKM. CDR3 length equals 14 residues. The CDR3 DNA reads as TGTGCCAGCAGTTCCCGGGGTGCCGATGAAAAACTGTTTTTT. It is translated as CASSSRGADEKLFF.